The entry below describes one T cell receptor (beta chain). Germline assignment: CDR1 KGHSH and CDR2 LQKENI. The CDR3 covers 16 residues. Trimming removed 2 bases at V and 4 bases at J, with 15 bases between. In the authors' methods: Scientists estimated how many nucleated cells there were by amplifying reference gene primers. Libraries were prepared by immunoSEQ multiplex PCR; TCRdb keeps only in-frame clonotypes and omits some of them. V, J and clone size derive from that table, while D and trimming were established from the DNA sequence. The sample records some 96,000 clones, almost 80% being singletons. This sample was included in a study of blood T cell repertoires in COVID-19. Study summary: T cells, B-cell-depleted T cells, or PBMCs supplied cDNA or gDNA.

The material sequenced was peripheral blood. This TCR was recovered from a man in his 70s with active or convalescent COVID-19. The J gene is TRBJ2-1, the V gene TRBV18, with D tentatively TRBD2 (5 bases). The DNA of the CDR3 is TGTGCCAGCTCACCAAGGGAGAGCGTAGTTTACAATGAGCAGTTCTTC. It specifies CASSPRESVVYNEQFF.